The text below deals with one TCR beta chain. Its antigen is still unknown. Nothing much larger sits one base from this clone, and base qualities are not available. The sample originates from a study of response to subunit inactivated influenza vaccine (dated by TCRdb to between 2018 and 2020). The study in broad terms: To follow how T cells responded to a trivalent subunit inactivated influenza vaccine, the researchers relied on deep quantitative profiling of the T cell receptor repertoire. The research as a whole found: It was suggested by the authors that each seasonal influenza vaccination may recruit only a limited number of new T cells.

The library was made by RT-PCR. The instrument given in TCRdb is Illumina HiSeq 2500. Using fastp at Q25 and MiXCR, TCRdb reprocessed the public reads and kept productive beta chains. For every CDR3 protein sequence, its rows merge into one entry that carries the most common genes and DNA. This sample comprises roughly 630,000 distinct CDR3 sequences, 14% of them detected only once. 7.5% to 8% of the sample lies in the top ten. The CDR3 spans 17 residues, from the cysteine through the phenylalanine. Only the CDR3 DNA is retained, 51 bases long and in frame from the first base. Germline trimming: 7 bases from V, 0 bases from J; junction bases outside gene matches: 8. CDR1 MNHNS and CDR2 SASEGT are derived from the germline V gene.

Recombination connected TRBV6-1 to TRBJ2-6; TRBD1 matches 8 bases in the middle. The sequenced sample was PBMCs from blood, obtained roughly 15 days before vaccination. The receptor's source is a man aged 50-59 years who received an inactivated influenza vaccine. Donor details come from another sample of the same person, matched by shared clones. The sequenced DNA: TGTGCCAGCACGCCCGGGACAGGTACCTCTGGGGCCAACGTCCTGACTTTC. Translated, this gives CASTPGTGTSGANVLTF.